One sample yielded the 28 T cell receptor beta chains listed below, sequenced in a study of T cells in Graves' hyperthyroidism and ophthalmopathy. TCR beta CDR3 regions were amplified from RNA transcripts. In the first-round RT-PCR of the TCR CDR3, the HTBI primer set was used. One entry per CDR3 protein, called by TCRdb with MiXCR from the multiplex PCR reads. Of hundreds of thousands of distinct CDR3 sequences listed, more than 12% are singletons. The sequencing sample was made of blood. The receptors were gathered from a woman aged 45-60 years with Graves' ophthalmopathy.

This clonotype showed up many times. The gene calls are TRBV5-1 and TRBJ2-3; TRBD1 is a possible D gene (6 bases). V was clipped by 0 bases and J by 6 bases, with 14 bases between them. The CDR3 length is 15 residues. CDR1 is SGHRS, CDR2 YFSETQ, per germline. As DNA, the CDR3 is TGCGCCAGCAGCTTGGTGACAGGTATATCGGATACGCAGTATTTT. Encoded protein: CASSLVTGISDTQYF.

This clonotype was seen a handful of times. This chain connects TRBV11-2 to TRBJ2-6, with TRBD1 as a possible D gene (5 bases). CDR3 length: 15 amino acids. Trimming left V 6 bases short and J 1 base short, with 10 bases between. Germline CDR1 is SGHAT and CDR2 is FQNNGV. The CDR3 reads CASRPTDSGANVLTF. The CDR3 DNA is TGTGCCAGCAGGCCGACAGATTCTGGGGCCAACGTCCTGACTTTC.

This clonotype was counted only a few times. V and J are TRBV11-3 and TRBJ2-7, with D unclear. Trimming removed 0 bases from V and 2 bases from J, with 11 bases in between. Germline-derived CDR1 and CDR2 are SGHNT and YENEEA. This CDR3 is 15 amino acids long. CDR3 in DNA: TGTGCCAGCAGCTTAGATAGGTGGGTTACCTACGAGCAGTACTTC. It is translated as CASSLDRWVTYEQYF.

In this sample, this clonotype turned up many times. V is TRBV7-8 and J is TRBJ2-1; TRBD2 agrees at 10 bases. Trimming took 4 bases from V and 1 from J; bases not matched to a gene: 7. Germline CDR1 is SGHVS and CDR2 is FQNEAQ. This CDR3 has 17 residues. Written as DNA, the CDR3 is TGTGCCAGCAGCTCCGTGGGGACTAGCGTTTCCTACAATGAGCAGTTCTTC. Residues: CASSSVGTSVSYNEQFF.

This clonotype was found many times. The chain couples TRBV28 to TRBJ2-7; 11 positions match TRBD2. With 5 bases clipped from V and 3 bases from J, the junction kept 6 bases outside the gene matches. CDR3 length equals 15 residues. Germline assignment: CDR1 MDHEN and CDR2 SYDVKM. The CDR3 is CASSISGRVSYEQYF. The DNA of the CDR3 is TGTGCCAGCAGTATTAGCGGGAGGGTTAGCTACGAGCAGTACTTC.

This clonotype was detected only a few times. The chain couples TRBV7-2 to TRBJ2-5; TRBD2 matches 12 bases. The V gene end was trimmed by 6 bases and the J gene end by 1 base; junction bases not matched to a gene: 6. The CDR3 contains 16 residues. Germline V gives CDR1 SGHTA, CDR2 FQGNSA. CDR3 sequence (DNA): TGTGCCAGCAGACCTCCGGGACTAGCGGGCCAAGAGACCCAGTACTTC. It yields the protein CASRPPGLAGQETQYF.

This clonotype was observed at least ten times. The chain is built from TRBV7-8 and TRBJ1-5; TRBD1 might be the D (5 bases). This CDR3 has 17 amino acids. Germline V gene data show CDR1 as SGHVS and CDR2 as FQNEAQ. Trimming removed 1 base from V and 0 bases from J, with 13 bases in between. As DNA, the CDR3 is TGTGCCAGCAGCTTAGAAGTGGGACTATATAGCAATCAGCCCCAGCATTTT. This codes for CASSLEVGLYSNQPQHF.

The chain couples TRBV28 to TRBJ1-2; 8 positions agree with TRBD1. Germline V CDR1 and CDR2: MDHEN, SYDVKM. The length of the CDR3 is 15 residues. Trimming removed 4 bases from V and 13 bases from J; junction bases left unmatched: 17. CDR3 sequence (DNA): TGTGCCAGCAGTTCCCAGACCGGGACAGGATCAAGTTTCACCTTC. Amino acids: CASSSQTGTGSSFTF.

This clonotype occurred many times. The chain has TRBV7-6 and TRBJ1-5; D is undetermined. Trimming stripped 5 bases from V and 5 bases from J, with 10 bases between. The CDR3 is 13 residues long. CDR1 is SGHVS and CDR2 is FNYEAQ in the germline V gene. This CDR3 is CASSAQVDQPQHF. The CDR3 bases are TGTGCCAGCAGCGCCCAGGTGGATCAGCCCCAGCATTTT.

Many counts were recorded for this clonotype. The chain joins TRBV11-2 to TRBJ1-1, with D tentatively TRBD1 (5 bases). The length of the CDR3 is 14 residues. CDR1 is SGHAT and CDR2 is FQNNGV in the germline V gene. V was trimmed by 5 bases and J by 4 bases, leaving 14 bases between them. CDR3 coding DNA: TGTGCCAGCAGCGGAGGGGCTGTGCGCACTGAAGCTTTCTTT. Its protein is CASSGGAVRTEAFF. The full variable domain, completed using reference TRBV11-2 and TRBJ1-1, is EAGVAQSPRYKIIEKRQSVAFWCNPISGHATLYWYQQILGQGPKLLIQFQNNGVVDDSQLPKDRFSAERLKGVDSTLKIQPAKLEDSAVYLCASSGGAVRTEAFFGQGTRLTVV.

The gene calls are TRBV15 and TRBJ2-7; TRBD2 matches at 10 bases. In germline, CDR1 is LNHNV, CDR2 YYDKDF (reference sequence). The CDR3 length is 16 residues. V lost 0 bases to trimming and J lost 2 bases; unmatched junction nucleotides: 4. The CDR3 nucleotides read TGTGCCACCAGCAGAGATGGACTAGCGGAGACCTACGAGCAGTACTTC. Its translation: CATSRDGLAETYEQYF.

This clonotype was recorded many times. J is TRBJ2-3 and V is TRBV20-1; 9 bases fit TRBD1. Germline-derived CDR1 and CDR2 are DFQATT and SNEGSKA (reference sequence). Trimming at V came to 3 bases and at J to 0 bases, leaving 7 bases not matched to a gene. There are 16 residues in the CDR3. CDR3 in amino acids: CSARGDRVTSTDTQYF. The CDR3 DNA is TGCAGTGCTAGGGGGGACAGGGTCACTAGCACAGATACGCAGTATTTT.

This clonotype has ten or more counts. The chain recombines TRBV28 with TRBJ2-1, with 7 bases identical to TRBD2. The CDR3 contains 11 residues. Trimming at V came to 6 bases and at J to 12 bases, leaving 5 bases not matched to a gene. In germline, CDR1 is MDHEN, CDR2 SYDVKM. The CDR3 sequence is CASRSPGGQFF. Written as DNA, the CDR3 is TGTGCCAGCAGATCCCCGGGGGGGCAGTTCTTC. Complete variable domain (other parts from reference TRBV28 and TRBJ2-1): DVKVTQSSRYLVKRTGEKVFLECVQDMDHENMFWYRQDPGLGLRLIYFSYDVKMKEKGDIPEGYSVSREKKERFSLILESASTNQTSMYLCASRSPGGQFFGPGTRLTVL.

The CDR3 bases are TGTGCCAGCAGCTTAGCGGTCCCGCGGTATGAAAAACTGTTTTTT. This codes for CASSLAVPRYEKLFF. V is TRBV7-9 and J is TRBJ1-4; D remains unclear. Looked up from germline, CDR1 is SEHNR and CDR2 is FQNEAQ (reference sequence). V was pared by 0 bases and J by 6 bases, with 11 bases between. This CDR3 spans 15 amino acids.

This clonotype has just a few counts. This chain links TRBV28 with TRBJ1-2, with D perhaps matching TRBD1 (5 bases). V shed 6 bases and J shed 5 bases, with 13 bases lying between them. Germline V gives CDR1 MDHEN, CDR2 SYDVKM. The CDR3 loop spans 13 amino acids. CDR3 sequence (DNA): TGTGCCAGCAGGGGCAGGGTGATTTATGGCTACACCTTC. Protein: CASRGRVIYGYTF.

This clonotype was counted at least ten times. This chain uses TRBV20-1 with TRBJ2-7; 7 bases agree with TRBD1. The CDR3 covers 15 residues. Germline values: CDR1 DFQATT, CDR2 SNEGSKA (reference sequence). Trimming removed 6 bases from V and 5 bases from J; junction bases left unmatched: 16. The CDR3: CSAQRFDRVRDEQYF. The CDR3 DNA is TGCAGTGCCCAACGTTTCGACAGGGTTCGCGACGAGCAGTACTTC.

This clonotype was observed many times. The gene calls are TRBV5-1 and TRBJ2-1; possible D gene TRBD2, 5 bases. Trimming cost V 3 bases and J 9 bases, with 19 bases left between them. CDR1 and CDR2 from the germline V gene are SGHRS and YFSETQ. The CDR3 loop spans 15 amino acids. The CDR3 nucleotides read TGCGCCAGCAGCTCTGGACTGCGAGCCTACCCTGAGCAGTTCTTC. Its protein product is CASSSGLRAYPEQFF.

This clonotype was counted a few times. The chain employs TRBV5-1 and TRBJ2-5; 8 bases are shared with TRBD2. Germline V lookup: CDR1 SGHRS, CDR2 YFSETQ. The J segment lost 14 bases and the V segment lost 4 bases, leaving 13 bases of the junction unmatched. The CDR3 consists of 13 residues. The chain's CDR3 is CASSAAFSGARYF. The CDR3 DNA reads as TGCGCCAGCAGCGCCGCCTTTAGCGGGGCCCGTTACTTC.

At least ten counts were recorded for this clonotype. This chain connects TRBV28 to TRBJ2-1, with D uncertain. The CDR3 sequence is 13 residues long. Germline V CDR1 and CDR2: MDHEN, SYDVKM. The ends were cut back, 1 base at V and 8 bases at J, with 9 bases in the middle. The CDR3 region is CASSLFSLDEQFF. As DNA, the CDR3 is TGTGCCAGCAGTTTATTTAGTCTGGATGAGCAGTTCTTC.

In its sample, this clonotype was seen a few times. The gene calls are TRBV29-1 and TRBJ2-7, with 10 nucleotides matching TRBD1. The CDR3 spans 13 residues. CDR1 and CDR2 from the germline V gene are SQVTM and ANQGSEA. Germline trimming cut 7 bases from V and 4 bases from J; bases unmatched to any gene: 7. CDR3 bases: TGCAGCGCAAGGACAGGGGGGTTTTACGAGCAGTACTTC. Residues: CSARTGGFYEQYF.

Ten or more counts support this clonotype. The rearrangement joins TRBV29-1 to TRBJ2-7; D might be TRBD2 (5 bases). The germline V gene has CDR1 SQVTM and CDR2 ANQGSEA. Trimming left V 4 bases short and J 1 base short, with 11 bases between. The CDR3 is 13 amino acids. The CDR3 sequence: CSVAFLASYEQYF. The CDR3 DNA is TGCAGCGTTGCTTTTCTAGCTTCCTACGAGCAGTACTTC.

This clonotype appeared many times. The chain combines TRBV7-9 with TRBJ2-3; possibly TRBD1 for D (6 bases). CDR1 SEHNR and CDR2 FQNEAQ come from the germline V gene (reference sequence). V was cut by 5 bases and J by 3 bases, with 27 bases left in between. This CDR3 has 19 amino acids. The CDR3 coding sequence is TGTGCCAGCAGCCAATTTAACCCACAGGGCCAGTCGGCGACAGATACGCAGTATTTT. Amino acid sequence: CASSQFNPQGQSATDTQYF. Filled out from reference TRBV7-9 and TRBJ2-3, the complete variable domain reads DTGVSQNPRHKITKRGQNVTFRCDPISEHNRLYWYRQTLGQGPEFLTYFQNEAQLEKSRLLSDRFSAERPKGSFSTLEIQRTEQGDSAMYLCASSQFNPQGQSATDTQYFGPGTRLTVL.

This clonotype was observed at least ten times. The chain recombines TRBV20-1 with TRBJ2-1, with TRBD2 matching 7 bases. The trim removed 6 bases at V and 9 bases at J, leaving 14 bases unmatched. The CDR3 has 14 residues. CDR1 is DFQATT and CDR2 is SNEGSKA in the germline V gene (reference sequence). The DNA of the CDR3 is TGCAGTGCGAAGCGGCGGGAGTTCATGGGTGAGCAGTTCTTC. This translates into CSAKRREFMGEQFF.

Worth noting for this clonotype: A much larger clone lies a single base off, so this may be a read error. The V gene is TRBV7-2, the J gene TRBJ2-3; D unclear. CDR1 and CDR2 from the germline V gene are SGHTA and FQGNSA. The CDR3 has 18 amino acids. Trimming pared 5 bases from V and 1 base from J, leaving 22 bases between. The CDR3 reads CASSPNHRGRRGTDTQYF. Written as DNA, the CDR3 is TGTGCCAGCAGCCCAAATCACCGTGGGCGCCGCGGCACAGATACGCAGTATTTT.

J is TRBJ2-1 and V is TRBV12-3 or TRBV12-4, with 8 bases that match TRBD2. V shed 1 base, J shed 8 bases, and the junction held 4 bases outside the gene matches. This CDR3 is built from 14 residues. CDR3 amino acids: CASSLGGRNYEQFF. In DNA form, the CDR3 reads TGTGCCAGCAGTTTAGGCGGGAGGAACTATGAGCAGTTCTTC.

This clonotype was observed at least ten times. The CDR3 nucleotides read TGCGCCAGCAGCTTGGCGGTTGGGGGCCTGGGCTCCTACGAGCAGTACTTC. Translating gives CASSLAVGGLGSYEQYF. This sequence joins TRBV5-1 and TRBJ2-7; D may be TRBD1 (6 bases). The CDR3 is 17 amino acids. The V end lost 0 bases, the J end lost 0 bases, and 16 bases lay between the germline ends. Per the germline V gene, CDR1 is SGHRS and CDR2 is YFSETQ.

V is TRBV9 and J is TRBJ1-1, with TRBD1 matching over 7 bases. The germline gives CDR1 SGDLS, CDR2 YYNGEE. With 4 bases clipped from V and 4 bases from J, the junction kept 10 bases outside the gene matches. This CDR3 contains 15 residues. For the CDR3, the DNA is TGTGCCAGCAGCTTCATCACAGGGGTGGGCACTGAAGCTTTCTTT. Protein sequence: CASSFITGVGTEAFF.

The chain carries TRBV6-2 or TRBV6-3 and TRBJ2-5, with D possibly being TRBD1 (6 bases). The CDR3 is 14 residues long. Germline V gene lookup returns CDR1 MNHEY and CDR2 SVGEGT. The V and J ends lost 5 bases and 1 base respectively, with 11 bases between them. The CDR3 sequence: CASSRRDIQETQYF. The CDR3 nucleotides read TGTGCCAGCAGTCGCCGGGACATCCAAGAGACCCAGTACTTC.